This T cell receptor beta chain was sequenced for a study of blood T cell repertoires in COVID-19. About the research overall: T cells, B-cell-depleted T cells, or PBMCs supplied cDNA or gDNA.

There are 14 residues in the CDR3. V was cut by 4 bases and J by 6 bases, with 16 bases left in between. Germline V gene lookup returns CDR1 SGHRS and CDR2 YFSETQ. Per the original data handling: Estimates of nucleated cell counts were drawn from the amplification of reference gene primers. Only in-frame clones appear in the TCRdb table, and some are missing; sequencing was by immunoSEQ multiplex PCR. That table gives V, J and clone size, and the DNA gave D and trimming. The sample comprises roughly 300,000 clones, 86% of which are singletons, and less than 15% rests with the top ten. The Seattle patients joined while their infection was active and were tracked longitudinally afterward.

The source material was peripheral blood. The receptor comes from a woman aged 25 to 39 with COVID-19, enrolled during active disease. This chain uses TRBV5-1 with TRBJ1-2; D is perhaps TRBD1 (5 bases). The CDR3 sequence is CASSLGGGSDGYTF. CDR3 DNA sequence: TGCGCCAGCAGCCTGGGCGGGGGTTCCGATGGCTACACCTTC.